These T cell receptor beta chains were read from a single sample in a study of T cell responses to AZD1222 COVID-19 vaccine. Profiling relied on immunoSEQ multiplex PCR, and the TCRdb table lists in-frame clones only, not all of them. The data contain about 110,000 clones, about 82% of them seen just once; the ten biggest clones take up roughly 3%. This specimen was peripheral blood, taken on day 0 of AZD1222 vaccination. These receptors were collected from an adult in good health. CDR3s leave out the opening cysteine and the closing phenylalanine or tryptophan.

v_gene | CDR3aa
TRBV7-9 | ASSRSGGTDTQY
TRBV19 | ASSWGNQPQH
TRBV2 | ASSENRDQETQY
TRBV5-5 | ASSFGPGANYGYT
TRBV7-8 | ASSLILGSNQPQH
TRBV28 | ASSAAGTLNIQY
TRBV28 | ASRGPNTEAF
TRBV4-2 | ASSQEGGSQETQY
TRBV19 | ASSGRLEAF
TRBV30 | AWARDRPFQPQH
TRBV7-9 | AREGRGYNEQF
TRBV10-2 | ASSEPPTGGGQPQH
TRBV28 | ASSSGGRPRQY
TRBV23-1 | ASSRGEGDYGYT
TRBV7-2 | ASSSMQGSETQY
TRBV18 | ASSPAVNQPQH
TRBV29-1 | SAGTADEKLF
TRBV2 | ASRGQLNTGELF
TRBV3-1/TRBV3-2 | ASSQDLDPQPQH
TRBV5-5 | ASSSKKQGRTQSSTDTQY
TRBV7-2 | ASSSGGKETQY
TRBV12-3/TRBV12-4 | ASTTRDSHEQY
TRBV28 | ASSSPIGQTTNYGYT
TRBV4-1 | ASSHPGRKNQETQY
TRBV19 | ASSTKGGSYEQY
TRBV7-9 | ASSLESPINNYGYT
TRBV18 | ASSPTGTGDNEQF
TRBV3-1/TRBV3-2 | ASSQGAGGQPQH
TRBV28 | ASSARSGTQTYEQY